The TCR beta chain described here comes from a study of radiotherapy plus CTLA-4 blockade in lung cancer. Study summary: An objective response was seen in around 19% of patients, and disease control in over 25%.

The germline V gene encodes CDR1 SGHVS and CDR2 FQNEAQ. Trimming left V 10 bases short and J 4 bases short, with 23 bases between. This CDR3 contains 16 residues. Of note for this clone: Its antigen is undetermined.

Notes on the study in general: TCR clones of tumor origin grew in blood after radiotherapy plus ipilimumab. Reportedly, early blood T cell clone dynamics best predicted response, with interferon-beta.

Receiving focal radiation plus CTLA-4 blockade with ipilimumab were patients who had chemo-refractory metastatic non-small-cell lung cancer. Clones were read by immunoSEQ multiplex PCR, and TCRdb kept only the in-frame ones, dropping some. The sample lists 81,000 or so clones; around 80% were seen once. The sequence came from a human donor with non-small cell lung cancer who had stable disease on radiotherapy plus ipilimumab. The chain joins TRBV7-8 to TRBJ1-3; maybe TRBD1 (6 bases). The starting material was peripheral blood, obtained from a patient treated with radiotherapy plus ipilimumab. The DNA for the CDR3 is TGTGCCACCCTGCCGCCGGGGGCTCGTAGCGGAAACACCATATATTTT. This encodes CATLPPGARSGNTIYF.